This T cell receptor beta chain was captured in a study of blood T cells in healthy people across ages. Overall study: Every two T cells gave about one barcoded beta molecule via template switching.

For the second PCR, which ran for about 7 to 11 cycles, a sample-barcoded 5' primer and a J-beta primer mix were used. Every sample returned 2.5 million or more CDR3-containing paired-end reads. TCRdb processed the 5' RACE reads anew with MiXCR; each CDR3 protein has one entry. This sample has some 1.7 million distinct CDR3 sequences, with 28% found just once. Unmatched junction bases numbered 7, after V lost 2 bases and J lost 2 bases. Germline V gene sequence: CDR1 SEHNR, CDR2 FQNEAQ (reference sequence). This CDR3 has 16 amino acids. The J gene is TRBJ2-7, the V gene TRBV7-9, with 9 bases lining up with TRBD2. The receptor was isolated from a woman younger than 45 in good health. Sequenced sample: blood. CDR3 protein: CASSLSRGLATYEQYF. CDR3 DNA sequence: TGTGCCAGCAGCTTATCTCGCGGACTAGCGACCTACGAGCAGTACTTC.